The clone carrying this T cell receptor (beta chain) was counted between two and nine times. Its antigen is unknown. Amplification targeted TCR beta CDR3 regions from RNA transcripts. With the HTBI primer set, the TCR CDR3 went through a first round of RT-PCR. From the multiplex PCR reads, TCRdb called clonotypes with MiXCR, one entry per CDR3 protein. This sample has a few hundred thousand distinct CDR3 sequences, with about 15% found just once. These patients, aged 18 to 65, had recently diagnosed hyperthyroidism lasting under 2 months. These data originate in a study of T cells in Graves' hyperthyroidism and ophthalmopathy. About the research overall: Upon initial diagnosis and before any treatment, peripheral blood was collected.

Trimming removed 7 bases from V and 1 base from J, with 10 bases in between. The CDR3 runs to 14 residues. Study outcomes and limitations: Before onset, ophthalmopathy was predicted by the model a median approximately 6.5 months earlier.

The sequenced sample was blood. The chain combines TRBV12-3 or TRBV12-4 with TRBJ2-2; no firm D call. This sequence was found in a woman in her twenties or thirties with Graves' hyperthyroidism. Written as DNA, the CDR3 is TGTGCCAGCACCCAACACGGGAACACCGGGGAGCTGTTTTTT. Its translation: CASTQHGNTGELFF.